These T cell receptor beta chains were read from a single sample in a study of control samples from healthy donors and cancer patients. This table comes from immunoSEQ multiplex PCR, and its TCRdb copy is limited to in-frame clones, with some not included. This table has about 170,000 clones, 80% to 90% appearing once. Source material: blood. The receptors derive from a man between 25 and 39 years old in good health. The CDR3 runs from the conserved cysteine through the conserved F or W. Each record gives: J gene, D gene, clone size, V gene, CDR3 DNA, CDR3 protein. D genes are given only for firm matches. A clone size is listed for some rows: how often the clone was seen (once, few, many), or a class if it is expanded.

j_gene: TRBJ1-6; d_gene: TRBD1; abundance: once; v_gene: TRBV28; CDR3nt: TGTGCCAGCAGTTTAAGGGGGCGCGTTACACCCCTCCACTTT; CDR3aa: CASSLRGRVTPLHF
j_gene: TRBJ2-7; d_gene: .; abundance: .; v_gene: TRBV30; CDR3nt: TGTGCCTGGAAGGTGTGGGGGCGGAGCTCCTACGAGCAGTACTTC; CDR3aa: CAWKVWGRSSYEQYF
j_gene: TRBJ2-7; d_gene: TRBD2; abundance: .; v_gene: TRBV27; CDR3nt: TGTGCCAGCAGTTTATTAGGTAGCGGGAGCCCCTACGAGCAGTACTTC; CDR3aa: CASSLLGSGSPYEQYF
j_gene: TRBJ1-6; d_gene: .; abundance: .; v_gene: TRBV12-3/TRBV12-4; CDR3nt: TGTGCCAGCAGTTTACCCGGGTATTCACCCCTCCACTTT; CDR3aa: CASSLPGYSPLHF
j_gene: TRBJ2-3; d_gene: .; abundance: .; v_gene: TRBV6-5; CDR3nt: TGTGCCAGCAGTAGGGACATTACCACAGATACGCAGTATTTT; CDR3aa: CASSRDITTDTQYF
j_gene: TRBJ2-1; d_gene: TRBD2; abundance: .; v_gene: TRBV5-1; CDR3nt: TGCGCCAGCTCCCCCTTAGCGGGGCCAGGGGAGCAGTTCTTC; CDR3aa: CASSPLAGPGEQFF
j_gene: TRBJ1-5; d_gene: TRBD1; abundance: .; v_gene: TRBV5-1; CDR3nt: TGCGCCAGCAGCTTGGGGGACAGCTATAGCAATCAGCCCCAGCATTTT; CDR3aa: CASSLGDSYSNQPQHF
j_gene: TRBJ2-5; d_gene: TRBD2; abundance: .; v_gene: TRBV5-5; CDR3nt: TGTGCCAGCAGGACCGGGACTAGCGGATTACTTACGCAAGAGACCCAGTACTTC; CDR3aa: CASRTGTSGLLTQETQYF
j_gene: TRBJ2-3; d_gene: .; abundance: once; v_gene: TRBV27; CDR3nt: TGTGCCAGCAGTTTAAGGCAGACAGGCCCCCTCACAGATACGCAGTATTTT; CDR3aa: CASSLRQTGPLTDTQYF
j_gene: TRBJ1-4; d_gene: .; abundance: .; v_gene: TRBV30; CDR3nt: TGTGCCTGTACCCGGACGTATAATGAAAAACTGTTTTTT; CDR3aa: CACTRTYNEKLFF
j_gene: TRBJ1-5; d_gene: TRBD1; abundance: .; v_gene: TRBV13; CDR3nt: TGTGCCAGCAGAGCAGGGGGACCCAATCAGCCCCAGCATTTT; CDR3aa: CASRAGGPNQPQHF
j_gene: TRBJ1-1; d_gene: .; abundance: .; v_gene: TRBV9; CDR3nt: TGTGCCAGCAGCGTAGATGAAAGGGCAGGAGCTTTCTTT; CDR3aa: CASSVDERAGAFF
j_gene: TRBJ2-5; d_gene: .; abundance: .; v_gene: TRBV18; CDR3nt: TGTGCCAGCTCACCAGGGACTCGGTACCAAGAGACCCAGTACTTC; CDR3aa: CASSPGTRYQETQYF
j_gene: TRBJ1-2; d_gene: .; abundance: .; v_gene: TRBV28; CDR3nt: TGTGCCAGCAGTCTCCTCAGGACTTATGGCTACACCTTC; CDR3aa: CASSLLRTYGYTF
j_gene: TRBJ1-1; d_gene: .; abundance: .; v_gene: TRBV5-4; CDR3nt: TGTGCCAGCAGCCCACTTATGAACACTGAAGCTTTCTTT; CDR3aa: CASSPLMNTEAFF
j_gene: TRBJ2-7; d_gene: TRBD1; abundance: .; v_gene: TRBV2; CDR3nt: TGTGCCACCGGACAGGTCACCTACGAGCAGTACTTC; CDR3aa: CATGQVTYEQYF
j_gene: TRBJ1-1; d_gene: TRBD1; abundance: .; v_gene: TRBV6-5; CDR3nt: TGTGCCAGCAGCCTTACAGACAGGGGGCTCACTGAAGCTTTCTTT; CDR3aa: CASSLTDRGLTEAFF
j_gene: TRBJ2-3; d_gene: TRBD2; abundance: .; v_gene: TRBV19; CDR3nt: TGTGCCAGTAGTACCCGCTTGACTAGCGGACAAACAGATACGCAGTATTTT; CDR3aa: CASSTRLTSGQTDTQYF
j_gene: TRBJ1-3; d_gene: .; abundance: .; v_gene: TRBV7-2; CDR3nt: TGTGCCAGCAGCTTAGGGACAGCCGACGGAAACACCATATATTTT; CDR3aa: CASSLGTADGNTIYF
j_gene: TRBJ2-3; d_gene: TRBD1; abundance: .; v_gene: TRBV7-6; CDR3nt: TGTGCCAGCAGCTTTGTCGACAGGGGGGGCACAGATACGCAGTATTTT; CDR3aa: CASSFVDRGGTDTQYF
j_gene: TRBJ2-5; d_gene: .; abundance: once; v_gene: TRBV7-8; CDR3nt: TGTGCCAGCAGTCTCACGCCCCATACAGGGTGGGAGGAGACCCAGTACTTC; CDR3aa: CASSLTPHTGWEETQYF
j_gene: TRBJ2-6; d_gene: TRBD1; abundance: .; v_gene: TRBV9; CDR3nt: TGTGCCAGCAGCGTAGAAGTGAGACAGGGGGCGCTGACCGGGGCCAACGTCCTGACTTTC; CDR3aa: CASSVEVRQGALTGANVLTF
j_gene: TRBJ2-3; d_gene: TRBD2; abundance: .; v_gene: TRBV3-1/TRBV3-2; CDR3nt: TGTGCCAGCATGGCGCGGGGGGGCCTGGGAGATACGCAGTATTTT; CDR3aa: CASMARGGLGDTQYF
j_gene: TRBJ1-2; d_gene: .; abundance: .; v_gene: TRBV12-3/TRBV12-4; CDR3nt: TGTGCCAGCACCCGCGGCGGTGGCTACACCTTC; CDR3aa: CASTRGGGYTF
j_gene: TRBJ1-1; d_gene: .; abundance: .; v_gene: TRBV6-5; CDR3nt: TGTGCCAGCAAAGTCGCGGGGACAACTCACACTGAAGCTTTCTTT; CDR3aa: CASKVAGTTHTEAFF
j_gene: TRBJ1-1; d_gene: TRBD1; abundance: once; v_gene: TRBV4-1; CDR3nt: TGCGCCAGCAGCCAAGATTGGTTCAAGGGGGCCACTGAAGCTTTCTTT; CDR3aa: CASSQDWFKGATEAFF
j_gene: TRBJ2-1; d_gene: .; abundance: .; v_gene: TRBV11-2; CDR3nt: TGTGCCAGCAGCTCACCTTTGGAGTACAATGAGCAGTTCTTC; CDR3aa: CASSSPLEYNEQFF
j_gene: TRBJ2-3; d_gene: TRBD2; abundance: .; v_gene: TRBV7-9; CDR3nt: TGTGCCAGCAGCTTCACCGGGACTAGCGGCACAGATACGCAGTATTTT; CDR3aa: CASSFTGTSGTDTQYF
j_gene: TRBJ2-5; d_gene: .; abundance: .; v_gene: TRBV7-3; CDR3nt: TGTGCCAGCAGCTCCATGCCGCAAGAGACCCAGTACTTC; CDR3aa: CASSSMPQETQYF
j_gene: TRBJ1-5; d_gene: .; abundance: .; v_gene: TRBV21-1; CDR3nt: TGTGCCAGCAGCCTTAAGGGGACAGGTTCCAATCAGCCCCAGCATTTT; CDR3aa: CASSLKGTGSNQPQHF
j_gene: TRBJ2-7; d_gene: .; abundance: .; v_gene: TRBV5-3; CDR3nt: TGTGCCAGAGATCGAGTGGCAGGGGCCGATCACTACGAGCAGTACTTC; CDR3aa: CARDRVAGADHYEQYF
j_gene: TRBJ2-5; d_gene: TRBD1; abundance: .; v_gene: TRBV9; CDR3nt: TGTGCCAGCAGCTCAGGGGGGACAGGGGGCGGTCAGACCCAGTACTTC; CDR3aa: CASSSGGTGGGQTQYF
j_gene: TRBJ2-6; d_gene: .; abundance: once; v_gene: TRBV19; CDR3nt: TGTGCCAGTAGTATTTTGGCGGTGGGGGCCAACGTCCTGACTTTC; CDR3aa: CASSILAVGANVLTF
j_gene: TRBJ1-2; d_gene: TRBD1; abundance: .; v_gene: TRBV11-2; CDR3nt: TGTGCCAGCATCCGACAGGGGTATGGCTACACCTTC; CDR3aa: CASIRQGYGYTF
j_gene: TRBJ1-1; d_gene: .; abundance: .; v_gene: TRBV7-2; CDR3nt: TGTGCCAGCAGCATTTACCAGGGGATTGAAGCTTTCTTT; CDR3aa: CASSIYQGIEAFF
j_gene: TRBJ1-3; d_gene: .; abundance: .; v_gene: TRBV6-5; CDR3nt: TGTGCCAGCCTCCCAACTGGGGGAAACACCATATATTTT; CDR3aa: CASLPTGGNTIYF
j_gene: TRBJ1-3; d_gene: TRBD1; abundance: .; v_gene: TRBV3-1/TRBV3-2; CDR3nt: TGTGCCAGCAGCCGACAGGGAACTGGAAACACCATATATTTT; CDR3aa: CASSRQGTGNTIYF
j_gene: TRBJ1-1; d_gene: .; abundance: once; v_gene: TRBV2; CDR3nt: TGTGCCAGCACCATCGACAGGACGAACACTGAAGCTTTCTTT; CDR3aa: CASTIDRTNTEAFF
j_gene: TRBJ2-1; d_gene: TRBD1; abundance: .; v_gene: TRBV28; CDR3nt: TGTGCCAGCAGTTTGGGGACAGGGACTGAGCAGTTCTTC; CDR3aa: CASSLGTGTEQFF
j_gene: TRBJ2-1; d_gene: .; abundance: .; v_gene: TRBV19; CDR3nt: TGTGCCAGTAGTATAGATCGAAGGGGACTCCTGAACAATGAGCAGTTCTTC; CDR3aa: CASSIDRRGLLNNEQFF
j_gene: TRBJ1-2; d_gene: .; abundance: few; v_gene: TRBV7-3; CDR3nt: TGTGCCAGCAGCTCCGAGGGGGTGCTCTATGGCTACACCTTC; CDR3aa: CASSSEGVLYGYTF
j_gene: TRBJ1-2; d_gene: .; abundance: .; v_gene: TRBV5-1; CDR3nt: TGCGCCAGCAGCTCTAACTATGGCTACACCTTC; CDR3aa: CASSSNYGYTF
j_gene: TRBJ2-1; d_gene: TRBD1; abundance: .; v_gene: TRBV5-6; CDR3nt: TGTGCCAGCAGCACAAGACAGGGGCGGCAGTTCTTC; CDR3aa: CASSTRQGRQFF
j_gene: TRBJ2-7; d_gene: .; abundance: .; v_gene: TRBV5-1; CDR3nt: TGCGCCAGCAGCTACGCTTACGAGCAGTACTTC; CDR3aa: CASSYAYEQYF
j_gene: TRBJ1-2; d_gene: .; abundance: .; v_gene: TRBV5-6; CDR3nt: TGTGCCAGCAGGTCCCGTGGGGTGAGCTATGGCTACACCTTC; CDR3aa: CASRSRGVSYGYTF
j_gene: TRBJ2-3; d_gene: .; abundance: .; v_gene: TRBV2; CDR3nt: TGTGCCAGCAGCGGAGGGGCACAGTGGGCAGATACGCAGTATTTT; CDR3aa: CASSGGAQWADTQYF
j_gene: TRBJ1-1; d_gene: .; abundance: .; v_gene: TRBV14; CDR3nt: TGTGCCAGCAGCCAGAGAATGTTGAGAGACGGGCGGAATGAAGCTTTCTTT; CDR3aa: CASSQRMLRDGRNEAFF
j_gene: TRBJ2-7; d_gene: .; abundance: .; v_gene: TRBV7-8; CDR3nt: TGTGCCAGCAGCTTAGGTACGGGCTACGAGCAGTACTTC; CDR3aa: CASSLGTGYEQYF
j_gene: TRBJ2-3; d_gene: .; abundance: .; v_gene: TRBV15; CDR3nt: TGTGCCACCAGCAACGGACGGCGAAACACAGATACGCAGTATTTT; CDR3aa: CATSNGRRNTDTQYF
j_gene: TRBJ2-7; d_gene: TRBD1; abundance: few; v_gene: TRBV19; CDR3nt: TGTGCCAGTAGTATGCAAACCGGGACAGGGTCCTCCTACGAGCAGTACTTC; CDR3aa: CASSMQTGTGSSYEQYF
j_gene: TRBJ1-5; d_gene: .; abundance: .; v_gene: TRBV7-9; CDR3nt: TGTGCCAGCAGCGGAAGTAAGGGTCAGCCCCAGCATTTT; CDR3aa: CASSGSKGQPQHF
j_gene: TRBJ2-5; d_gene: .; abundance: .; v_gene: TRBV14; CDR3nt: TGTGCCAGCAGCCAAGCTTACGACAGGTGGGTCGGAGAGACCCAGTACTTC; CDR3aa: CASSQAYDRWVGETQYF
j_gene: TRBJ1-5; d_gene: .; abundance: few; v_gene: TRBV19; CDR3nt: TGTGCCAGTAGTAACAGGGAGGGGACGCCCCAGCATTTT; CDR3aa: CASSNREGTPQHF
j_gene: TRBJ2-4; d_gene: TRBD2; abundance: .; v_gene: TRBV4-3; CDR3nt: TGCGCCAGCAGCCAAGCAACGGGGAGGGTTAGAGCCAAAAACATTCAGTACTTC; CDR3aa: CASSQATGRVRAKNIQYF
j_gene: TRBJ2-1; d_gene: .; abundance: once; v_gene: TRBV14; CDR3nt: TGTGCCAGCAGCCAACCCAGCCTACTAGGCAATGAGCAGTTCTTC; CDR3aa: CASSQPSLLGNEQFF